This TCR beta chain was sequenced in a study of shared clonotypes between healthy human individuals. Overall study: For every donor, three CD4 naive, three CD4 memory, two CD8 naive and one CD8 memory plates were used.

About this clone itself: Its antigen is not known.

Genomic DNA of each subset was evenly split across several immunoSEQ plates. Here immunoSEQ multiplex PCR was the method, and the copy in TCRdb shows in-frame clones only, minus some. The data hold about 1 million clones, with more than 65% observed a single time. Points from the study as a whole: Several donors had around 5% of their naive CD4 clonotypes in common.

This clonotype was obtained from a man aged 18 to 30 in good health. Sequenced: memory CD4+ T cells sorted from blood. The sample's subset: CD45RA-negative fraction.

The DNA for the CDR3 is TGTGCCAGCAGTTTTGGAGGGGCCCGCGACGGCGAGCAGTACTTC. It translates to CASSFGGARDGEQYF. This chain connects TRBV28 to TRBJ2-7; possible D gene TRBD2, 6 bases. From germline, CDR1 is MDHEN and CDR2 SYDVKM. Trimming shortened V by 3 bases and J by 6 bases, and 18 bases separated the two germline ends. The CDR3 is 15 residues long.